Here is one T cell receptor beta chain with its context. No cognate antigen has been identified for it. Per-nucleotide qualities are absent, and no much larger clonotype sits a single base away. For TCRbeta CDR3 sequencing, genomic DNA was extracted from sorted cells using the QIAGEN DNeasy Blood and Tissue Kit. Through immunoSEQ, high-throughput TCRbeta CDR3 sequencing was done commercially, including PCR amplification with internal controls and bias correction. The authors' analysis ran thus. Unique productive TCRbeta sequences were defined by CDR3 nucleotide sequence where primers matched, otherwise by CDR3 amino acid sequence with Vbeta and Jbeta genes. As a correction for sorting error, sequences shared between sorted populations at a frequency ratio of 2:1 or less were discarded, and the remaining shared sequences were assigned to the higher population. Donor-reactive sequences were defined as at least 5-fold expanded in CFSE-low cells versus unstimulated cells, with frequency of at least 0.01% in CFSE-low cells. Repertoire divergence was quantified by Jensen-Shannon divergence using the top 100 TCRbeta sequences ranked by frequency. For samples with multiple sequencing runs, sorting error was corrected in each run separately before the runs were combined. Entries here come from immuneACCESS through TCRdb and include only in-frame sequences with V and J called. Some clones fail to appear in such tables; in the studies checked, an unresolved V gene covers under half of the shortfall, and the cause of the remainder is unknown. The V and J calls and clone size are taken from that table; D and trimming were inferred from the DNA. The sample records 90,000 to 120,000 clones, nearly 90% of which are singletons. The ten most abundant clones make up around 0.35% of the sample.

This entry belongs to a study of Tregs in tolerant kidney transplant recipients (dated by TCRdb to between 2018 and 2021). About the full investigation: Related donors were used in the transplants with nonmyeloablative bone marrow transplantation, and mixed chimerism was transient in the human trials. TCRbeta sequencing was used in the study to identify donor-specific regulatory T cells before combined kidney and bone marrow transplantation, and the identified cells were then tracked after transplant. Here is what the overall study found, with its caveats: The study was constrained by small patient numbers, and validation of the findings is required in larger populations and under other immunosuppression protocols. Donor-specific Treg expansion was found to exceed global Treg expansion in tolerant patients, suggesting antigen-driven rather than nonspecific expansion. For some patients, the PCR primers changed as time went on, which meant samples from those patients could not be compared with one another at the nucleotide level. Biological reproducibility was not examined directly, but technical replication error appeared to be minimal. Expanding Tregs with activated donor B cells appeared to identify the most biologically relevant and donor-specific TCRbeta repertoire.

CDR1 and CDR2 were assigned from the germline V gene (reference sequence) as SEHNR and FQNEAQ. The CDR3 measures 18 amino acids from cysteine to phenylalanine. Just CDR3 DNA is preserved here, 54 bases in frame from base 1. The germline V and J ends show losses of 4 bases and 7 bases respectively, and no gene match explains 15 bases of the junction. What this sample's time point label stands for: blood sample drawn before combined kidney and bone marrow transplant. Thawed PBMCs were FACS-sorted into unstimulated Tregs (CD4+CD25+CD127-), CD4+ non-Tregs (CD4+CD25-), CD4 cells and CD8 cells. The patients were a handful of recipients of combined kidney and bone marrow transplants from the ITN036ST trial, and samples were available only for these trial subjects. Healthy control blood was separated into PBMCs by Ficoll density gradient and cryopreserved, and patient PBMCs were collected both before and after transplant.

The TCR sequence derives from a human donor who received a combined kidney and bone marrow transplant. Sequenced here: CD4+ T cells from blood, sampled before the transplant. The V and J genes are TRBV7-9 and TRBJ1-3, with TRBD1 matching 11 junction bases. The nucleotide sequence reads TGTGCCAGCAGCTACGACCGACCTACCCGGGACAGGGGGAACACCATATATTTT. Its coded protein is CASSYDRPTRDRGNTIYF.